This T cell receptor (beta chain) was retrieved from a study of shared clonotypes between healthy human individuals. Profiling relied on immunoSEQ multiplex PCR, and the TCRdb table lists in-frame clones only, not all of them. The table records about 820,000 clones, around 92% of them present only once. Positively selected for CCR7, the CD45RO-negative cells used as naive CD8 cells excluded terminally differentiated effector memory CD45RA+ cells. This receptor was obtained from a young man in good health. Sequenced material: naive CD8+ T cells sorted from blood.

The CDR3 DNA follows: TGTGCCAGCAGCTTAGCATCGAGGACTAGGCCTCCCTACGAGCAGTACTTC. It yields the protein CASSLASRTRPPYEQYF. The chain carries TRBV11-2 and TRBJ2-7, with 7 bases identical to TRBD2. V dropped 1 base and J dropped 2; count of bases not matched to a gene: 11. The CDR3 runs 17 residues. Per germline, CDR1 SGHAT and CDR2 FQNNGV.